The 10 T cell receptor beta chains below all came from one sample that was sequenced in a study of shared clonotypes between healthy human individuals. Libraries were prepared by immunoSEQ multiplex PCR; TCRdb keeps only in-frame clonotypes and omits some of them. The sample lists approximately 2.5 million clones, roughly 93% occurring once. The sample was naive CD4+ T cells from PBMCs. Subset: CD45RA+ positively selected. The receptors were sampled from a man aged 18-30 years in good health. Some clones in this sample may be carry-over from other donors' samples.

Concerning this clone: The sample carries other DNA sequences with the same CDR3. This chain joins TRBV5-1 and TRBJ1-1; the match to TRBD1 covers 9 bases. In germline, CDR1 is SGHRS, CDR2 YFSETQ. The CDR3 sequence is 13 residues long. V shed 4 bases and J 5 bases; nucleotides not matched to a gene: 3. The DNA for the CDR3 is TGCGCCAGCAGCATCGGACAGGGGACTGAAGCTTTCTTT. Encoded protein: CASSIGQGTEAFF.

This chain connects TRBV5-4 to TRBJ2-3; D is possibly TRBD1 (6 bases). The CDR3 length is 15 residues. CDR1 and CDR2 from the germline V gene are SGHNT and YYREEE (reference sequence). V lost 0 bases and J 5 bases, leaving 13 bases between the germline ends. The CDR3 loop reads CASSLAGGGGDTQYF. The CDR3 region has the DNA TGTGCCAGCAGCTTGGCTGGGGGCGGTGGAGATACGCAGTATTTT.

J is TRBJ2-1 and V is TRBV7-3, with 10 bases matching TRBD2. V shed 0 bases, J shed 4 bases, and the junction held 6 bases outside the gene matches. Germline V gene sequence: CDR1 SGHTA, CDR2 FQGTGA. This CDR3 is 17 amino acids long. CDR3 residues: CASSLTASGRTYNEQFF. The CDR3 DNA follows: TGTGCCAGCAGCTTAACGGCTAGCGGGAGAACGTACAATGAGCAGTTCTTC.

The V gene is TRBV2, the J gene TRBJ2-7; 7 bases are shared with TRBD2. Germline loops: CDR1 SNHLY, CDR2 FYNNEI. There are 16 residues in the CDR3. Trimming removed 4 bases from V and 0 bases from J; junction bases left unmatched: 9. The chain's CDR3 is CASSARGAGSSYEQYF. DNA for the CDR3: TGTGCCAGCAGTGCCCGGGGAGCGGGGAGCTCCTACGAGCAGTACTTC.

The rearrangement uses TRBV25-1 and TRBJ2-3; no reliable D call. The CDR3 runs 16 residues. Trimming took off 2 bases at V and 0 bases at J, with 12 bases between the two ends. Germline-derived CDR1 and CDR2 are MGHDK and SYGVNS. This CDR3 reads CASSEGPAASTDTQYF. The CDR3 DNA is TGTGCCAGCAGTGAAGGTCCGGCAGCGAGCACAGATACGCAGTATTTT.

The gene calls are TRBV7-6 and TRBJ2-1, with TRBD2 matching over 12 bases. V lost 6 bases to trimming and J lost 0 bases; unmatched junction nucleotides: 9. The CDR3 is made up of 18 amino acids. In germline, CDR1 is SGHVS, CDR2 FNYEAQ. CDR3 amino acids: CASRSLAGGPGSYNEQFF. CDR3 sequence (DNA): TGTGCCAGCAGGAGTCTAGCGGGAGGGCCCGGCTCCTACAATGAGCAGTTCTTC.

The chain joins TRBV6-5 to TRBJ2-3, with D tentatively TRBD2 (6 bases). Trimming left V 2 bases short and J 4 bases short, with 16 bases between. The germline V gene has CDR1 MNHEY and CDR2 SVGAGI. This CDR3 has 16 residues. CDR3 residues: CASSYATGTSADTQYF. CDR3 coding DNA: TGTGCCAGCAGTTACGCCACCGGGACTTCCGCAGATACGCAGTATTTT.

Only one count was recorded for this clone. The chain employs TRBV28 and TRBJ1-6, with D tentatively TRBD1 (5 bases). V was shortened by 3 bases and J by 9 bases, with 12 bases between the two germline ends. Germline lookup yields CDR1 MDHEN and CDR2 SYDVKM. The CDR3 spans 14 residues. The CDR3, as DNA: TGTGCCAGCAGTTTGATGGGGGAGGGTTCACCCCTCCACTTT. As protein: CASSLMGEGSPLHF.

The CDR3 DNA follows: TGTGCCAGCAGTTTCATAGCTTCTCTTCGGGACCCCTCCTACAATGAGCAGTTCTTC. Translation gives CASSFIASLRDPSYNEQFF. The chain employs TRBV28 and TRBJ2-1; tentatively, D is TRBD1 or TRBD2 (5 bases each). Germline V gene sequence: CDR1 MDHEN, CDR2 SYDVKM. Deletions cut 3 bases from V and 0 bases from J, with 21 bases between. The CDR3 spans 19 residues.

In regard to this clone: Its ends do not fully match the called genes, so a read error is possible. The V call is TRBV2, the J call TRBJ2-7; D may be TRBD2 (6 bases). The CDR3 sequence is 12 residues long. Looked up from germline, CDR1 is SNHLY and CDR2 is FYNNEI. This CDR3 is CASSRDFTRGGF. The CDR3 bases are TGTGCCAGCAGTAGGGACTTCACAAGAGGCGGGTTC.